The rows below give T cell receptor beta chains drawn from one sample of a study of graft-versus-host responses after intestinal transplantation. These receptors have no identified antigens. Profiling relied on immunoSEQ multiplex PCR, and the TCRdb table lists in-frame clones only, not all of them. The sample has over 120,000 clones, around 90% seen once. The sample consisted of unstimulated CD4+ T cells sorted from spleen or lymph node cells, taken before intestinal transplant. The receptors shown here come from a human donor who received an intestinal transplant. Each CDR3 is given with its conserved first and last residue. The D gene is left open where the match is weak.

d_gene: -; j_gene: TRBJ2-1; v_gene: TRBV28; CDR3aa: CASSFTRDEWFF
d_gene: -; j_gene: TRBJ2-1; v_gene: TRBV10-3; CDR3aa: CAISESGHYYNEQFF
d_gene: -; j_gene: TRBJ2-7; v_gene: TRBV5-3; CDR3aa: CARSLVRGSYEQYF
d_gene: -; j_gene: TRBJ2-1; v_gene: TRBV27; CDR3aa: CASSLWARRNEQFF
d_gene: -; j_gene: TRBJ2-5; v_gene: TRBV4-2; CDR3aa: CASSQDSRGWAQYF
d_gene: -; j_gene: TRBJ2-5; v_gene: TRBV7-6; CDR3aa: CASSPPGPHKETQYF
d_gene: -; j_gene: TRBJ1-2; v_gene: TRBV4-3; CDR3aa: CASSYSRASSYGYTF
d_gene: -; j_gene: TRBJ1-5; v_gene: TRBV10-3; CDR3aa: CAIRDAGGNQPQHF
d_gene: TRBD1; j_gene: TRBJ1-5; v_gene: TRBV19; CDR3aa: CASTRDRDNQPQHF
d_gene: TRBD2; j_gene: TRBJ2-1; v_gene: TRBV7-2; CDR3aa: CASSLGLAGDRQFF
d_gene: -; j_gene: TRBJ1-4; v_gene: TRBV28; CDR3aa: CASSLSGANEKLFF
d_gene: TRBD1; j_gene: TRBJ1-2; v_gene: TRBV5-1; CDR3aa: CASSLTGGTGGSGYTF
d_gene: -; j_gene: TRBJ1-1; v_gene: TRBV5-1; CDR3aa: CASSLSVGSDTEAFF
d_gene: -; j_gene: TRBJ2-3; v_gene: TRBV7-9; CDR3aa: CASSLLITDTQYF
d_gene: -; j_gene: TRBJ2-7; v_gene: TRBV9; CDR3aa: CASSATGLAYEQYF
d_gene: -; j_gene: TRBJ2-7; v_gene: TRBV7-8; CDR3aa: CASSLSRIAYEQYF
d_gene: -; j_gene: TRBJ2-7; v_gene: TRBV11-3; CDR3aa: CASSPLTQGYYEQYF
d_gene: -; j_gene: TRBJ1-5; v_gene: TRBV30; CDR3aa: CAWSVVQGSQPQHF
d_gene: -; j_gene: TRBJ2-7; v_gene: TRBV7-2; CDR3aa: CASSLGGGNSYEQYF
d_gene: -; j_gene: TRBJ1-1; v_gene: TRBV5-1; CDR3aa: CASSSGGGMNTEAFF
d_gene: -; j_gene: TRBJ1-1; v_gene: TRBV6-1; CDR3aa: CASSNMDGNTEAFF
d_gene: TRBD1; j_gene: TRBJ1-5; v_gene: TRBV19; CDR3aa: CASSPRTGVSGNQPQHF
d_gene: TRBD2; j_gene: TRBJ2-1; v_gene: TRBV4-1; CDR3aa: CASSQDPEGLLAGSYNEQFF
d_gene: -; j_gene: TRBJ2-1; v_gene: TRBV5-1; CDR3aa: CASSLGDLISYNEQFF
d_gene: -; j_gene: TRBJ2-1; v_gene: TRBV5-1; CDR3aa: CASTPEGLVGREQFF
d_gene: TRBD2; j_gene: TRBJ2-7; v_gene: TRBV7-8; CDR3aa: CASSLGLAGEYEQYF
d_gene: -; j_gene: TRBJ2-7; v_gene: TRBV30; CDR3aa: CAWKVWAGPYEQYF
d_gene: -; j_gene: TRBJ1-1; v_gene: TRBV4-3; CDR3aa: CTSSQDWQGSTEAFF
d_gene: -; j_gene: TRBJ1-2; v_gene: TRBV5-7; CDR3aa: CAGSSGGYTF
d_gene: TRBD2; j_gene: TRBJ2-3; v_gene: TRBV18; CDR3aa: CASSPRRGITDTQYF
d_gene: TRBD1; j_gene: TRBJ2-1; v_gene: TRBV5-1; CDR3aa: CASSLVGSADRVIFHEQFF
d_gene: TRBD2; j_gene: TRBJ2-1; v_gene: TRBV7-3; CDR3aa: CASSLSGSSYNEQFF
d_gene: -; j_gene: TRBJ1-6; v_gene: TRBV10-2; CDR3aa: CASSESRPNSPLHF
d_gene: -; j_gene: -; v_gene: TRBV7-3; CDR3aa: CASSLIQGYEQYF
d_gene: TRBD1; j_gene: TRBJ1-1; v_gene: TRBV18; CDR3aa: CASSPSGTGAFTEAFF
d_gene: -; j_gene: TRBJ1-1; v_gene: TRBV5-5; CDR3aa: CASSLVGPGFF
d_gene: -; j_gene: TRBJ1-1; v_gene: TRBV2; CDR3aa: CASLPFEGNTEAFF
d_gene: -; j_gene: TRBJ1-1; v_gene: TRBV5-5; CDR3aa: CASTLGGVNTEAFF
d_gene: -; j_gene: TRBJ2-3; v_gene: TRBV28; CDR3aa: CASSLLLSPDLSTDTQYF